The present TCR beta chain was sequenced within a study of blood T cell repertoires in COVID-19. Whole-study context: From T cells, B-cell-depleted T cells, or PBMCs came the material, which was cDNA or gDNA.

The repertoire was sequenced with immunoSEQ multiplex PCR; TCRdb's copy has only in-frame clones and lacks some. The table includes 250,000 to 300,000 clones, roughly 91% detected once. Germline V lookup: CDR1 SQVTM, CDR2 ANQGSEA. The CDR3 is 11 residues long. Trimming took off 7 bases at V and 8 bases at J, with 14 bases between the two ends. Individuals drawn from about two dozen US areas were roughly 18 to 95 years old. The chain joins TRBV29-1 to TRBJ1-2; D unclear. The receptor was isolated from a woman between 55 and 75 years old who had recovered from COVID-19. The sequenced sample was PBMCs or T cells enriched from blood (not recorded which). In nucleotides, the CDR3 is TGCAGCGCCATGGCGGGCGGGGGCTACACCTTC. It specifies CSAMAGGGYTF.